The 5 T cell receptor beta chains listed next were all sequenced from one sample in a study of cytomegalovirus exposure and HLA in healthy donors. The PCR made use of 60 Vbeta and 13 Jbeta primers. Profiling relied on immunoSEQ multiplex PCR, and the TCRdb table lists in-frame clones only, not all of them. The data contain roughly 130,000 clones, under 85% of them singletons. What was sequenced was PBMCs. The receptor source for this set is a woman in her fifties or sixties in good health and CMV-seropositive.

This clone was recorded a few times. This chain connects TRBV30 to TRBJ1-3, with TRBD1 identical over 10 bases. Losses at the gene ends were 2 bases for V and 0 bases for J; bases not matched to a gene: 13. The CDR3 is made up of 19 amino acids. Germline CDR1 is GTSNPN and CDR2 is SVGIG (reference sequence). The CDR3 sequence is CAWSTRQGAPFDSGNTIYF. The CDR3 DNA sequence: TGTGCCTGGAGTACCCGACAGGGGGCCCCCTTTGACTCTGGAAACACCATATATTTT.

The chain recombines TRBV19 with TRBJ1-5, with TRBD1 matching 8 bases. Trimming removed 6 bases from V and 0 bases from J; junction bases left unmatched: 7. The CDR3 covers 16 residues. Germline lookup yields CDR1 LNHDA and CDR2 SQIVND (reference sequence). CDR3 sequence reads: CASSLRTGGSNQPQHF. In DNA, the CDR3 is TGTGCCAGTAGCCTCCGTACAGGGGGTAGCAATCAGCCCCAGCATTTT.

The V gene is TRBV20-1, the J gene TRBJ1-1; the D is unclear. The CDR3 has 11 amino acids. Germline CDR1 and CDR2: DFQATT and SNEGSKA (reference sequence). V was cut by 3 bases and J by 10 bases, with 12 bases left in between. CDR3: CSASPSSLAFF. In DNA form, the CDR3 reads TGCAGTGCTAGCCCCTCCTCTTTAGCTTTCTTT.

The V call is TRBV5-6, the J call TRBJ2-6; D gene unclear. V lost 4 bases to trimming and J lost 5 bases, with 7 bases between them. The CDR3 covers 13 residues. CDR1 is SGHDT and CDR2 is YYEEEE in the germline V gene. The CDR3 DNA follows: TGTGCCAGCAGCCTTCGTTGGGCCAACGTCCTGACTTTC. As protein: CASSLRWANVLTF.

The chain combines TRBV4-3 with TRBJ1-2, with a weak D call TRBD1 (6 bases). The CDR3 spans 14 residues. Trimming removed 0 bases at V and 3 bases at J, with 8 bases between. Looked up from germline, CDR1 is LGHNA and CDR2 is YSLEER. CDR3 nucleotide sequence: TGCGCCAGCAGCCAAGAGCACAGGGACTATGGCTACACCTTC. It yields the protein CASSQEHRDYGYTF.